This passage covers 13 T cell receptor beta chains from one sample sequenced in a study of metastatic and nonmetastatic thyroid tumors. Prior to thyroid surgery, none of the patients had received any treatment. TCRdb re-called clones via MiXCR from the PCR reads. Among 9,500 to 15,000 clones listed, 30% to 35% were seen once. Sequencing was done on a sample of tumor tissue. The receptors derive from a female donor with papillary thyroid cancer or a benign thyroid nodule (not recorded which). Some clones in this sample may be carry-over from other donors' samples.

The chain combines TRBV11-2 with TRBJ1-6, with a possible D match to TRBD1 (5 bases). The CDR3 loop spans 15 amino acids. Per germline, CDR1 SGHAT and CDR2 FQNNGV. Trimming cost V 3 bases and J 9 bases, with 15 bases left between them. The CDR3 is CASSLRDFQSSPLHF. CDR3 bases: TGTGCCAGCAGCTTGCGGGACTTCCAAAGTTCACCCCTCCACTTT.

The V call is TRBV20-1, the J call TRBJ2-7, with 10 bases that match TRBD1. Germline trimming cut 4 bases from V and 2 bases from J; bases unmatched to any gene: 5. From germline, CDR1 is DFQATT and CDR2 SNEGSKA (reference sequence). The CDR3 has 14 residues. In DNA, the CDR3 is TGCAGTGCTACCACCGGACAGGGGGCCTACGAGCAGTACTTC. Its protein is CSATTGQGAYEQYF.

This clone showed up just a few times. CDR3 sequence: CASSLRGLEGINEQFF. In nucleotides, the CDR3 is TGTGCCAGCAGCCTAAGGGGACTAGAGGGGATCAATGAGCAGTTCTTC. J is TRBJ2-1 and V is TRBV6-2 or TRBV6-3, with 8 bases that match TRBD2. J was trimmed by 6 bases and V by 6 bases; bases with no gene match: 13. This CDR3 is built from 16 residues. Germline CDR1 is MNHEY and CDR2 is SVGEGT.

The CDR3 region is CASSVNRDNSPLHF. The CDR3 coding sequence is TGTGCCAGCAGCGTAAACAGGGATAATTCACCCCTCCACTTT. The chain uses TRBV9 and TRBJ1-6; D is possibly TRBD1 (6 bases). There are 14 residues in the CDR3. V lost 1 base and J 5 bases, leaving 7 bases between the germline ends. Germline CDR1 reads SGDLS; CDR2 reads YYNGEE.

For this clone: One end of the junction is discordant with germline, which a read error may explain. V is TRBV9 and J is TRBJ1-1; unclear D gene. The CDR3 extends over 12 amino acids. Germline V gene sequence: CDR1 SGDLS, CDR2 YYNGEE. The CDR3 protein is CASSRGSTVAFF. For the CDR3, the DNA is TGTGCCAGCAGCCGGGGTAGCACTGTAGCTTTCTTT.

This clone qualifies as medium-sized. This chain uses TRBV2 with TRBJ2-1; D perhaps matches TRBD2 (6 bases). Germline values: CDR1 SNHLY, CDR2 FYNNEI. Between the trimmed V and J ends, which lost 7 bases and 5 bases, there was a span of 18 bases. The CDR3 is 15 residues long. CDR3 amino acids: CASKVGEDTDNEQFF. The CDR3 coding sequence is TGTGCCAGCAAAGTAGGGGAGGACACCGACAATGAGCAGTTCTTC.

This chain connects TRBV30 to TRBJ1-5; weak D call: TRBD1 (5 bases). Deletions cut 0 bases from V and 4 bases from J, with 7 bases between. This CDR3 contains 13 residues. Germline values: CDR1 GTSNPN, CDR2 SVGIG (reference sequence). The DNA of the CDR3 is TGTGCCTGGAGTGTACAGGAGAATCAGCCCCAGCATTTT. Translation: CAWSVQENQPQHF.

This clone has more than one count but fewer than ten. The chain is built from TRBV28 and TRBJ1-3; TRBD1 agrees at 7 bases. This CDR3 contains 15 residues. Germline CDR1 is MDHEN and CDR2 is SYDVKM. The junction had 7 bases not matched to a gene; V was cut back by 5 bases and J by 3 bases. The DNA for the CDR3 is TGTGCCAGCAGTCCAACCCAGGGGGTTGGAAACACCATATATTTT. Translation: CASSPTQGVGNTIYF. Drawing the rest from reference TRBV28 and TRBJ1-3, the complete variable domain is DVKVTQSSRYLVKRTGEKVFLECVQDMDHENMFWYRQDPGLGLRLIYFSYDVKMKEKGDIPEGYSVSREKKERFSLILESASTNQTSMYLCASSPTQGVGNTIYFGEGSWLTVV.

The V and J genes are TRBV3-1 and TRBJ2-7; no clear D. The germline V and J ends were trimmed by 2 bases and 5 bases, with 10 bases remaining between them. CDR1 is LGHDT and CDR2 is YNNKEL in the germline V gene (reference sequence). The CDR3 sequence is 13 residues long. The CDR3 loop reads CASSQISGNEQYF. CDR3 in DNA: TGTGCCAGCAGCCAAATCAGTGGCAACGAGCAGTACTTC.

The V and J genes are TRBV5-1 and TRBJ2-7; D is unclear. The CDR3 contains 14 residues. V dropped 0 bases and J dropped 2 bases, with 9 bases sitting between them. From germline, CDR1 is SGHRS and CDR2 YFSETQ. CDR3 in DNA: TGCGCCAGCAGCTTGGCCTTGCGGACCTACGAGCAGTACTTC. Its protein product is CASSLALRTYEQYF.

The rearrangement joins TRBV7-3 to TRBJ2-1; 11 nucleotides line up with TRBD2. Germline trimming cut 4 bases from V and 5 bases from J; bases unmatched to any gene: 13. The CDR3 totals 18 residues. Germline V gene sequence: CDR1 SGHTA, CDR2 FQGTGA. As DNA, the CDR3 is TGTGCCAGCAGCTCAACTAGCGGGAGTCCGCCCCCTGACAATGAGCAGTTCTTC. Its protein is CASSSTSGSPPPDNEQFF.

By proportion, this clone is medium-sized. CDR3 region: CASSDGRQNTEAFF. In nucleotides, the CDR3 is TGTGCCAGCAGTGATGGGCGACAAAACACTGAAGCTTTCTTT. J is TRBJ1-1 and V is TRBV25-1, with D uncertain. CDR3 length: 14 amino acids. Germline loops: CDR1 MGHDK, CDR2 SYGVNS. The V end lost 3 bases, the J end lost 2 bases, and 10 bases lay between the germline ends.

The chain combines TRBV30 with TRBJ1-1; 8 positions match TRBD1. The CDR3 has 15 residues. With V trimmed by 1 base and J by 3 bases, 7 bases remained unmatched. Germline V gene data show CDR1 as GTSNPN and CDR2 as SVGIG (reference sequence). In nucleotides, the CDR3 is TGTGCCTGGAGTGGGCAGGGGGCTCAAGACACTGAAGCTTTCTTT. It codes for CAWSGQGAQDTEAFF.